The subject of this entry is one T cell receptor (beta chain). This clone was detected only a few times. Its antigen has not been determined. Per-nucleotide qualities are absent, and no much larger clonotype sits a single base away. These data belong to a study of tumor-infiltrating T cells and Merkel cell polyomavirus (dated by TCRdb to the late 2010s). The study in broad terms: The study examined CD8+ T cells specific for the Merkel cell polyomavirus KLL epitope in Merkel cell carcinoma patients. Patients came in at different disease stages and had a median follow-up of roughly 2.5 years, ranging from 1.1 to 6.0 years. Across the study, one tumor sample was obtained as a frozen nodal tumor digest and one as a flash-frozen core biopsy of a metastasis. Patients received varied, non-standardized therapies including chemotherapy, radiation and immunotherapies. Most whole-tumor samples were obtained as 25-micron curls cut from formalin-fixed, paraffin-embedded tissue blocks. TRB sequencing covered KLL-tetramer-sorted cells from blood or tumor-infiltrating lymphocytes in 14 samples, plus 12 matched whole-tumor samples.

From the germline V gene, CDR1 is SGHDN and CDR2 is FVKESK. Spanning cysteine to phenylalanine, the CDR3 consists of 15 amino acids. Only the CDR3 part of the read is kept: 45 bases, read in frame from the first base. Trimming at the junction amounts to 1 base on V and 8 bases on J, and the germline ends lie 14 bases apart. All patients' tumors stained robustly positive for Merkel cell polyomavirus Large T antigen by immunohistochemistry. The study included about a dozen Merkel cell carcinoma patients who had robust KLL-tetramer+ populations, above 0.04% of CD8+ T cells, in blood and/or cultured TIL. All patients were identified as Caucasian, and a median age of roughly 65 years (range roughly 50 to 80 years) was recorded. For patients with unknown primaries who presented with nodal disease, or in cases where primary tissue was insufficient, lymph node tumors were analyzed. The library was built by means of the immunoSEQ multiplex PCR assay. Adaptive Biotechnologies (Seattle, WA) carried out the genomic DNA extraction, TRB sequencing and normalization. The paper's data handling went like this. Clonality was calculated as one minus the Shannon entropy of productive TRB sequences, normalized by log2 of unique productive sequences. KLL-specific clonotypes in tumors were identified by matching TCRbeta CDR3 amino acid sequences to those from the tetramer-sorted sample of each patient. TCRdb holds this immuneACCESS table with in-frame rearrangements only. Some clones are missing; in checked studies, unresolved V genes explain under half, and the rest has no known cause. V, J and clone size were drawn from that table, and D and trimming were deduced from the DNA. A total of under 30,000 clones appear in this sample, around nine tenths of them only once. Together, the top ten hold less than 3% of the sample.

On the study overall, not on this receptor specifically: KLL-specific TRB repertoires were diverse and mostly private, with just one public clonotype, shared by two patients, among 397 unique sequences. A higher intratumoral fraction of KLL-specific T cells (about 1.7-18% versus about 0-0.14%) was associated with significantly improved MCC-specific survival. The study examined just one viral epitope, so T cells targeting other Merkel cell polyomavirus epitopes were not captured. The small sample size of the study (n of about twelve patients) is recognized as a limitation. A significant MCC-specific survival advantage (P = 0.0051) was associated with a greater number of unique KLL-specific clonotypes in tumors (5-108 vs 0-3).

This receptor was identified in a man aged 50-59 years with Merkel cell carcinoma. The chain joins TRBV14 to TRBJ1-4; TRBD1 is a weak D gene call, 5 bases matching. The sequenced material came from lymph node tissue. The DNA sequence follows: TGTGCCAGCAGCCAAGCTCAGGACATCGGGGAAAAACTGTTTTTT. Its product reads: CASSQAQDIGEKLFF.